A selection of T cell receptor beta chains follows, all from one sample in a study of T cell responses to AZD1222 COVID-19 vaccine. The method was immunoSEQ multiplex PCR; TCRdb's version includes in-frame clones alone and lacks a portion of them. The data hold around 110,000 clones, with 80% to 90% observed a single time. This material consisted of peripheral blood, taken on day 0 of MenACWY control vaccination. These receptors all come from an adult in good health. CDR3s leave out the opening cysteine and the closing phenylalanine or tryptophan. Fields, in order: CDR3 protein, V gene, J gene.

cdr3_aa: ASNDRGPPYGYT
v_call: TRBV19
j_call: TRBJ1-2

cdr3_aa: ASSIVPGTVFYEQY
v_call: TRBV19
j_call: TRBJ2-7

cdr3_aa: ASSVAGGRQANEKLF
v_call: TRBV9
j_call: TRBJ1-4

cdr3_aa: ASSFAGLEGEQF
v_call: TRBV5-1
j_call: TRBJ2-1

cdr3_aa: ASSLNRGAGSYT
v_call: TRBV3-1/TRBV3-2
j_call: TRBJ1-2

cdr3_aa: ASSKDRGGGQPQH
v_call: TRBV5-1
j_call: TRBJ1-5

cdr3_aa: ASSHLAGGGNEQF
v_call: TRBV6-5
j_call: TRBJ2-1

cdr3_aa: ASSNQETQY
v_call: TRBV6-5
j_call: TRBJ2-5

cdr3_aa: ASSPLQGAAEKLF
v_call: TRBV18
j_call: TRBJ1-4

cdr3_aa: ASSLPQQGRETQY
v_call: TRBV28
j_call: TRBJ2-5

cdr3_aa: ASTRPGNTIY
v_call: TRBV2
j_call: TRBJ1-3

cdr3_aa: ASSDTANTEAF
v_call: TRBV25-1
j_call: TRBJ1-1

cdr3_aa: SGGQFMNTEAF
v_call: TRBV29-1
j_call: TRBJ1-1

cdr3_aa: ASRGPQETQY
v_call: TRBV3-1/TRBV3-2
j_call: TRBJ2-5

cdr3_aa: ASSGQGTGNTIY
v_call: TRBV7-2
j_call: TRBJ1-3

cdr3_aa: SVPKGGSWGETQY
v_call: TRBV29-1
j_call: TRBJ2-5

cdr3_aa: ASSYSDGGVVSPLH
v_call: TRBV6-5
j_call: TRBJ1-6

cdr3_aa: ASSPSGGVYNEQF
v_call: TRBV5-5
j_call: TRBJ2-1

cdr3_aa: AWSGTGLLGTEAF
v_call: TRBV30
j_call: TRBJ1-1

cdr3_aa: ASSRRGGRNIQY
v_call: TRBV19
j_call: TRBJ2-4

cdr3_aa: ASSFQSGGAYNEQF
v_call: TRBV7-8
j_call: TRBJ2-1

cdr3_aa: ASSLGVRDTQY
v_call: TRBV7-2
j_call: TRBJ2-3

cdr3_aa: ASSPSGRASYNEQF
v_call: TRBV6-2/TRBV6-3
j_call: TRBJ2-1

cdr3_aa: ASRPPATGTDEKLF
v_call: TRBV6-6
j_call: TRBJ1-4

cdr3_aa: ASSRYRERNQPQH
v_call: TRBV16
j_call: TRBJ1-5

cdr3_aa: ASSLDGTDTQY
v_call: TRBV7-2
j_call: TRBJ2-3

cdr3_aa: ASSLTGGTDTIY
v_call: TRBV7-2
j_call: TRBJ1-3

cdr3_aa: ASSHLDRDLISSNQPQH
v_call: TRBV23-1
j_call: TRBJ1-5

cdr3_aa: ASSPTGNTEAF
v_call: TRBV7-3
j_call: TRBJ1-1

cdr3_aa: ASSGDNTPSTDTQY
v_call: TRBV19
j_call: TRBJ2-3

cdr3_aa: ASSKWGGSTDTQY
v_call: TRBV28
j_call: TRBJ2-3

cdr3_aa: ASGDPGLGEKLF
v_call: TRBV11-2
j_call: TRBJ1-4

cdr3_aa: ASRRGQGIATDTQY
v_call: TRBV7-2
j_call: TRBJ2-3

cdr3_aa: AWNGPDPTGELF
v_call: TRBV30
j_call: TRBJ2-2

cdr3_aa: ASTNIPRGGMNTEAF
v_call: TRBV5-4
j_call: TRBJ1-1

cdr3_aa: ASSHRGPGNQPQH
v_call: TRBV6-2/TRBV6-3
j_call: TRBJ1-5

cdr3_aa: ASSRTGGITEKLF
v_call: TRBV7-3
j_call: TRBJ1-4

cdr3_aa: ASSFRHRVGGYT
v_call: TRBV27
j_call: TRBJ1-2

cdr3_aa: ASSFLQNTEAF
v_call: TRBV5-1
j_call: TRBJ1-1

cdr3_aa: ATGAPEPETQY
v_call: TRBV12-3/TRBV12-4
j_call: TRBJ2-5

cdr3_aa: ASSWQGRGGPFDTQY
v_call: TRBV5-4
j_call: TRBJ2-3